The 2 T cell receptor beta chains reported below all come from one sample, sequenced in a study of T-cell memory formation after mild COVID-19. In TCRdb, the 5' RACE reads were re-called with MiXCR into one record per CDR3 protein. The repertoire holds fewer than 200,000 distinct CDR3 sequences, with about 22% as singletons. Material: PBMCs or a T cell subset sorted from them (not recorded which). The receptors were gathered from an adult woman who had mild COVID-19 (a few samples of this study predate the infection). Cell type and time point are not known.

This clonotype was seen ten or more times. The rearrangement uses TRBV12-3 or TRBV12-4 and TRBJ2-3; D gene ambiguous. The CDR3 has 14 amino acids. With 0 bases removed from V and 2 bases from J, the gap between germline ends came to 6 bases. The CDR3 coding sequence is TGTGCCAGCAGTTTAGCCCGATACACAGATACGCAGTATTTT. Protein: CASSLARYTDTQYF.

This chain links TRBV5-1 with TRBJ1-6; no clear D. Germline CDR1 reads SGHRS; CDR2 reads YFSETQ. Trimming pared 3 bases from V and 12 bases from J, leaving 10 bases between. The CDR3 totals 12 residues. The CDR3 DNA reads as TGCGCCAGCAGCTCAGGCGGGCTACCCCTCCACTTT. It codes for CASSSGGLPLHF.